Listed below are T cell receptor beta chains from one sample, sequenced in a study of CD8 T cells in Susac syndrome. TCRdb redid the calling of the immunoSEQ multiplex PCR reads with MiXCR, one entry per CDR3 protein. The sample includes 300,000 or so distinct CDR3 sequences, roughly 94% of them seen just once. The sample was CD4+ T cells from PBMCs. The receptors shown here come from a human donor with multiple sclerosis. Both conserved end residues are part of each CDR3. Each record gives: V gene, CDR3 protein.

V gene: TRBV6-2/TRBV6-3; CDR3 protein: CASSRNRRTGANEKLFF
V gene: TRBV4-3; CDR3 protein: CASSQVPGWNYEQYF
V gene: TRBV7-2; CDR3 protein: CASSFGDREETQYF
V gene: TRBV19; CDR3 protein: CASSIRPGRYYNEQFF
V gene: TRBV5-1; CDR3 protein: CASSSLSGGAVDEQFF
V gene: TRBV30; CDR3 protein: CAWSKGGGGEKLFF
V gene: TRBV7-2; CDR3 protein: CASSPPGGYSNQPQHF
V gene: TRBV29-1; CDR3 protein: CSVVHSPHSGANVLTF
V gene: TRBV27; CDR3 protein: CATRFPGSHLAGSYNEQFF
V gene: TRBV5-4; CDR3 protein: CASSPRQGLYTPEAFF
V gene: TRBV18; CDR3 protein: CASSPRIILNEQFF
V gene: TRBV6-1; CDR3 protein: CASINFGASGSYEQYF
V gene: TRBV6-5; CDR3 protein: CASSPPGGGSEAFF
V gene: TRBV6-1; CDR3 protein: CATTRRHVAGGELNEQYF
V gene: TRBV12-3/TRBV12-4; CDR3 protein: CASSATRHGGYTF
V gene: TRBV20-1; CDR3 protein: CSAPRPGGAGTGELFF
V gene: TRBV6-1; CDR3 protein: CASSEWANTEAFF
V gene: TRBV11-1; CDR3 protein: CASSTPHQASGVEGFSYNEQFF
V gene: TRBV24-1; CDR3 protein: CATSESGRGLYNEQFF
V gene: TRBV5-1; CDR3 protein: CASSRDPVKDQPQHF
V gene: TRBV7-9; CDR3 protein: CASSLDGRSHSPLHF
V gene: TRBV6-5; CDR3 protein: CASSWTEAYGYTF
V gene: TRBV10-3; CDR3 protein: CAIGQDSYEQYF
V gene: TRBV7-9; CDR3 protein: CASSLGGAVTEAFF
V gene: TRBV28; CDR3 protein: CASSLGDRLRGGYTF
V gene: TRBV24-1; CDR3 protein: CATSDHRGTSLYEQYF
V gene: TRBV23-1; CDR3 protein: CASSLNSAHNQPQHF
V gene: TRBV6-2/TRBV6-3; CDR3 protein: CASSLGVAGYTDTQYF
V gene: TRBV7-3; CDR3 protein: CASSQGRTYEQYF
V gene: TRBV5-4; CDR3 protein: CASRGQGALANYGYTF
V gene: TRBV3-1; CDR3 protein: CASSQGPYAQFF
V gene: TRBV11-2; CDR3 protein: CASSWDYRSSYEQYF
V gene: TRBV24-1; CDR3 protein: CATSDPNFNGYTF
V gene: TRBV2; CDR3 protein: CASSPRASGSNYEQFF
V gene: TRBV2; CDR3 protein: CASSVTLYLDTQYF